This T cell receptor beta chain was obtained from a study of cytomegalovirus exposure and HLA in healthy donors. At the level of the study: The 110 or so validation repertoires used a platform that matched the one used for the 600 to 700 first-cohort repertoires, as a later analysis reported. Study findings and constraints: Across donors, most TCRs were seen rarely, yet some public ones were widespread.

CDR1 SGDLS and CDR2 YYNGEE come from the germline V gene. Trimming at V came to 4 bases and at J to 5 bases, leaving 12 bases not matched to a gene. The CDR3 has 16 amino acids. A remark on this clone: Its specificity is not known.

Clones were read by immunoSEQ multiplex PCR, and TCRdb kept only the in-frame ones, dropping some. The table has some 160,000 clones, roughly 90% seen once. This chain joins TRBV9 and TRBJ2-3; 8 bases match TRBD2. The clonotype originates from a young man in good health and CMV-seronegative. What was sequenced was PBMCs. The CDR3 coding sequence is TGTGCCAGCAGCACGCGGCTTAGCGGGGCTGTAGATACGCAGTATTTT. It yields the protein CASSTRLSGAVDTQYF.